Below, 18 T cell receptor beta chains from the same sample are listed, as sequenced in a study of T cell responses to AZD1222 COVID-19 vaccine. Using immunoSEQ multiplex PCR, the repertoire was profiled, and TCRdb retains in-frame clones only, with some absent. The sample includes 110,000 to 150,000 clones, approximately 93% of them seen just once. The starting material was peripheral blood, obtained on day 0 of MenACWY control vaccination. The receptor set was obtained from an adult in good health.

The chain uses TRBV4-2 and TRBJ1-2; D remains unclear. Germline V CDR1 and CDR2: LGHNA, YNFKEQ. The V and J ends lost 0 bases and 2 bases respectively, with 4 bases between them. The CDR3 length is 13 residues. The CDR3 sequence: CASSQEQNYGYTF. CDR3 coding DNA: TGTGCCAGCAGCCAAGAACAGAACTATGGCTACACCTTC.

The rearrangement links TRBV27 to TRBJ2-3; TRBD2 matches 11 bases. The germline CDR1 and CDR2 sequences are MNHEY and SMNVEV (reference sequence). V lost 2 bases, J lost 4 bases, and 8 bases stayed unmatched. CDR3 length equals 17 residues. The CDR3 DNA follows: TGTGCCAGCAGTTTAAGGGTGACTAGCGGGGAAGCAGATACGCAGTATTTT. Translated: CASSLRVTSGEADTQYF.

The chain recombines TRBV5-5 with TRBJ1-1; D perhaps matches TRBD1 (5 bases). This CDR3 is 14 amino acids long. CDR1 and CDR2 from the germline V gene are SGHKS and YYEKEE (reference sequence). With 1 base removed from V and 2 bases from J, the gap between germline ends came to 9 bases. The CDR3 region has the DNA TGTGCCAGCAGCTTGTTTGACAGAAACACTGAAGCTTTCTTT. It encodes CASSLFDRNTEAFF.

The J gene is TRBJ1-5, the V gene TRBV2; no definite D call. The CDR3 is made up of 14 amino acids. Germline-derived CDR1 and CDR2 are SNHLY and FYNNEI. V lost 6 bases to trimming and J lost 0 bases, with 9 bases between them. CDR3 amino acids: CASRYRLSNQPQHF. DNA of the CDR3: TGTGCCAGCAGGTACAGACTTAGCAATCAGCCCCAGCATTTT. Variable domain in full (rest from reference TRBV2 and TRBJ1-5): EPEVTQTPSHQVTQMGQEVILRCVPISNHLYFYWYRQILGQKVEFLVSFYNNEISEKSEIFDDQFSVERPDGSNFTLKIRSTKLEDSAMYFCASRYRLSNQPQHFGDGTRLSIL.

The chain recombines TRBV5-4 with TRBJ2-2; 7 nucleotides agree with TRBD1. Germline V gene data show CDR1 as SGHNT and CDR2 as YYREEE (reference sequence). This CDR3 region has 16 residues. Germline trimming cut 3 bases from V and 0 bases from J; bases unmatched to any gene: 5. As DNA, the CDR3 is TGTGCCAGCAGCTCCAGGGGACAGCCGAACACCGGGGAGCTGTTTTTT. This gives the protein CASSSRGQPNTGELFF.

V gene TRBV3-1 (or the pseudogene TRBV3-2) combines with J gene TRBJ1-5; 7 bases align to TRBD1. CDR1 is LGHDT and CDR2 is YNNKEL in the germline V gene (reference sequence). CDR3 length: 13 amino acids. With 4 bases clipped from V and 7 bases from J, the junction kept 4 bases outside the gene matches. CDR3 bases: TGTGCCAGCAGCCCAGCACAGGGGCAGCCCCAGCATTTT. This translates into CASSPAQGQPQHF.

This sequence joins TRBV5-1 and TRBJ1-1; D gene uncertain. Trimming shortened V by 0 bases and J by 3 bases, and 3 bases separated the two germline ends. The CDR3 consists of 12 residues. Germline lookup yields CDR1 SGHRS and CDR2 YFSETQ. CDR3 in amino acids: CASSLDDTEAFF. The CDR3 nucleotides are TGCGCCAGCAGCTTGGATGACACTGAAGCTTTCTTT.

This chain links TRBV6-5 with TRBJ2-5; D is possibly TRBD1 (6 bases). The CDR3 has 15 residues. Trimming took 6 bases from V and 5 from J, leaving 19 bases between them. Germline V CDR1 and CDR2: MNHEY, SVGAGI. CDR3 in amino acids: CASRPGRGSRETQYF. In DNA, the CDR3 is TGTGCCAGCAGACCGGGTAGGGGGTCTAGGGAGACCCAGTACTTC.

The rearrangement uses TRBV6-6 and TRBJ1-4; D is undetermined. CDR1 is MNHNY and CDR2 is SVGAGI in the germline V gene (reference sequence). Trimming removed 5 bases from V and 6 bases from J, with 19 bases in between. This CDR3 comprises 16 residues. The CDR3 here is CASSRAAGRGDEKLFF. CDR3 nucleotide sequence: TGTGCCAGCAGTCGAGCCGCCGGACGTGGGGATGAAAAACTGTTTTTT.

V and J are TRBV21-1 and TRBJ2-7; the table's TRBD2 call for D was not verified on the DNA. TRBV21-1 counts as a pseudogene. The CDR3 loop spans 15 amino acids. The CDR3 bases are TGTGCCAGCAGCAAAGTGGCGGCCGATACCTACGAGCAGTACTTC. This codes for CASSKVAADTYEQYF.

The J gene is TRBJ1-1, the V gene TRBV13; 8 bases are shared with TRBD1. Germline V lookup: CDR1 PRHDT, CDR2 FYEKMQ (reference sequence). The CDR3 runs to 15 residues. J gave up 3 bases and V 5 bases, and 8 bases lay outside the gene matches. The CDR3 region has the DNA TGTGCCAGCAGCCCCCAGGGGGCGCGTTACACTGAAGCTTTCTTT. It is translated as CASSPQGARYTEAFF.

J is TRBJ2-1 and V is TRBV5-1; 14 nucleotides align to TRBD2. The V and J ends lost 4 bases and 10 bases, in that order; junction bases with no gene match: 16. The CDR3 runs 18 residues. In germline, CDR1 is SGHRS, CDR2 YFSETQ. CDR3 coding DNA: TGCGCCAGCAGCCCCTTCATCGCGGGACTAGCGGGAGTCGGGGAGCAGTTCTTC. Amino acids: CASSPFIAGLAGVGEQFF. Based on the CDR3 plus reference TRBV5-1 and TRBJ2-1, the full variable domain is KAGVTQTPRYLIKTRGQQVTLSCSPISGHRSVSWYQQTPGQGLQFLFEYFSETQRNKGNFPGRFSGRQFSNSRSEMNVSTLELGDSALYLCASSPFIAGLAGVGEQFFGPGTRLTVL.

The chain carries TRBV5-1 and TRBJ2-5, with a weak D call TRBD1 (5 bases). Trimming removed 4 bases at V and 2 bases at J, with 9 bases between. Germline V CDR1 and CDR2: SGHRS, YFSETQ. This CDR3 has 13 amino acids. The CDR3 region is CASSRTPQETQYF. The DNA of the CDR3 is TGCGCCAGCAGCCGGACACCTCAAGAGACCCAGTACTTC.

The chain carries TRBV7-2 and TRBJ2-7; D is ambiguous. The CDR3 spans 14 residues. Per the germline V gene, CDR1 is SGHTA and CDR2 is FQGNSA. V lost 4 bases to trimming and J lost 0 bases, with 10 bases between them. The CDR3 is CASSSTWSSYEQYF. The CDR3 nucleotides are TGTGCCAGCAGCTCGACCTGGAGCTCCTACGAGCAGTACTTC.

The genes are TRBV3-1 (or the pseudogene TRBV3-2) and TRBJ2-1, with TRBD2 matching over 11 bases. Trimming cost V 4 bases and J 4 bases; bases outside gene matches: 15. Germline lookup yields CDR1 LGHDT and CDR2 YNNKEL (reference sequence). This CDR3 has 19 residues. The CDR3 sequence is CASSPRTSGLVGGYNEQFF. CDR3 in DNA: TGTGCCAGCAGCCCCCGGACTAGCGGGTTAGTAGGGGGTTACAATGAGCAGTTCTTC.

The V call is TRBV27, the J call TRBJ1-2, with 7 nucleotides matching TRBD1. Trimming cost V 4 bases and J 4 bases; bases outside gene matches: 6. The CDR3 is 14 residues long. Per the germline V gene, CDR1 is MNHEY and CDR2 is SMNVEV (reference sequence). The CDR3 bases are TGTGCCAGCAGTTATAGGCAGGGGGGCTATGGCTACACCTTC. Translating gives CASSYRQGGYGYTF.

The chain uses TRBV5-1 and TRBJ1-2; the D is unclear. The V end was cut by 0 bases, the J end by 3 bases, with 12 bases between. Germline CDR1 reads SGHRS; CDR2 reads YFSETQ. The length of the CDR3 is 15 residues. The chain's CDR3 is CASSLGPGRDYGYTF. The CDR3 DNA follows: TGCGCCAGCAGCTTGGGACCGGGTAGGGACTATGGCTACACCTTC. Full variable domain (rest looked up from reference TRBV5-1 and TRBJ1-2): KAGVTQTPRYLIKTRGQQVTLSCSPISGHRSVSWYQQTPGQGLQFLFEYFSETQRNKGNFPGRFSGRQFSNSRSEMNVSTLELGDSALYLCASSLGPGRDYGYTFGSGTRLTVV.

The J gene is TRBJ1-5, the V gene TRBV30; D is ambiguous. Germline CDR1 and CDR2: GTSNPN and SVGIG (reference sequence). V was cut by 2 bases and J by 0 bases, with 5 bases left in between. This CDR3 is 13 amino acids long. In DNA, the CDR3 is TGTGCCTGGAGTTCCGATAGCAATCAGCCCCAGCATTTT. Protein sequence: CAWSSDSNQPQHF.